This T cell receptor (beta chain) was found in a study of early T cells in non-severe SARS-CoV-2 infection. V gave up 6 bases and J gave up 6 bases, with 14 bases separating them. CDR1 and CDR2 (germline): MDHEN, SYDVKM. This CDR3 has 13 residues. One entry per CDR3 protein results from TCRdb running MiXCR on the 5' RACE reads. Of tens of thousands of distinct CDR3 sequences in the sample, approximately 5.4% were seen once. This clonotype occurred a few times. The chain joins TRBV28 to TRBJ1-1; the D gene is possibly TRBD1 (5 bases). The sequencing input was whole blood. This receptor was identified in an adult who was a healthcare worker with PCR-confirmed SARS-CoV-2 infection or an uninfected control (not recorded which). CDR3 coding DNA: TGTGCCAGCAGGCCCACCGGGACCTCTGAAGCTTTCTTT. Translation: CASRPTGTSEAFF.